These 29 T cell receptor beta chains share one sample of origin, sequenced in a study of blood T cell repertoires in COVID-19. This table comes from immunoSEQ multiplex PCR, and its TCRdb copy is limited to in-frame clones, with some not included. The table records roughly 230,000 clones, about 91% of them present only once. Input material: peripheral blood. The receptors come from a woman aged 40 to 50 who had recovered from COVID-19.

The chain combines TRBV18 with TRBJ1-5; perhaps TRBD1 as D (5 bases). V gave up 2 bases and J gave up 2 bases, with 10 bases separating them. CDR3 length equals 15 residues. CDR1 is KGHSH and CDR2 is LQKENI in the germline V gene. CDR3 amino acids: CASSPAGGGNQPQHF. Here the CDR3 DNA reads TGTGCCAGCTCACCAGCCGGAGGGGGCAATCAGCCCCAGCATTTT.

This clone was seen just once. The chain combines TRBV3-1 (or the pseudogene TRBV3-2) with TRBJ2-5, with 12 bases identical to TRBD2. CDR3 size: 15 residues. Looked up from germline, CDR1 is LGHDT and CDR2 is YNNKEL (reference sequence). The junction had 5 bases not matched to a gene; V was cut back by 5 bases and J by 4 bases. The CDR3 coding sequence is TGTGCCAGCAGCGACGAGACTAGCGGGGGAGAGACCCAGTACTTC. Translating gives CASSDETSGGETQYF.

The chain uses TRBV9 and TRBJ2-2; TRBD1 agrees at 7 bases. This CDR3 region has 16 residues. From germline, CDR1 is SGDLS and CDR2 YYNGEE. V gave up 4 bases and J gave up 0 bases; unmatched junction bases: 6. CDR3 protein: CASSSSGTANTGELFF. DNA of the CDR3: TGTGCCAGCAGCTCTTCCGGGACAGCGAACACCGGGGAGCTGTTTTTT.

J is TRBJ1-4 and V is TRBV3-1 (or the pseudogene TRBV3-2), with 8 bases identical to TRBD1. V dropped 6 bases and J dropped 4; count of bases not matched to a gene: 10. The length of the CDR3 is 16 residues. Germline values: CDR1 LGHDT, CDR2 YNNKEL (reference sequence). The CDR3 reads CASSGQGNPFNEKLFF. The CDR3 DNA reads TGTGCCAGCAGTGGACAGGGAAACCCTTTTAATGAAAAACTGTTTTTT.

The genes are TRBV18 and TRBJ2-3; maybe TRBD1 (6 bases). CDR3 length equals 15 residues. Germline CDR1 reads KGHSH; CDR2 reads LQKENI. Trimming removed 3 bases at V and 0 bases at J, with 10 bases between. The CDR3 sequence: CASSPRQASTDTQYF. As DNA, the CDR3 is TGTGCCAGCTCACCGCGACAGGCTAGCACAGATACGCAGTATTTT.

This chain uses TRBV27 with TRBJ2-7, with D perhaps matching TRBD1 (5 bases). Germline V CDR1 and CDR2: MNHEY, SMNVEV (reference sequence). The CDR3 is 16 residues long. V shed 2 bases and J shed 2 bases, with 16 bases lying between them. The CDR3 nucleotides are TGTGCCAGCAGTTTACAGGTTCGAGCAGGGCCCTACGAGCAGTACGTC. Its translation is CASSLQVRAGPYEQYV.

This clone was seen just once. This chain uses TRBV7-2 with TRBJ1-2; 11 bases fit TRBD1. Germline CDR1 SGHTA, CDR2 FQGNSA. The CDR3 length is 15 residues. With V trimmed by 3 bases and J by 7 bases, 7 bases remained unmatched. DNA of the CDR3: TGTGCCAGCAGCTTGGCCGGACAGGGGGCGCTTGGCTACACCTTC. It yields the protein CASSLAGQGALGYTF.

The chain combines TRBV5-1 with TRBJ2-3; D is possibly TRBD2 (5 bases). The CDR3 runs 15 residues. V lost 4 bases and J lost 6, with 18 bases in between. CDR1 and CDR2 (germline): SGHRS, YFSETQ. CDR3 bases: TGCGCCAGCAGCCCCGACGGACTGTTCAGGGATACGCAGTATTTT. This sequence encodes CASSPDGLFRDTQYF.

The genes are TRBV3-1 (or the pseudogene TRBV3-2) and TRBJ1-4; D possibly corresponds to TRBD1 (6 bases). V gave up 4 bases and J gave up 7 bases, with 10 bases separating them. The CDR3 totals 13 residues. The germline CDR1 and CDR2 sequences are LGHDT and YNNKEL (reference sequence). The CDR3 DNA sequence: TGTGCCAGCAGCCGACAGGTTGGTGAAAAACTGTTTTTT. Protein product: CASSRQVGEKLFF.

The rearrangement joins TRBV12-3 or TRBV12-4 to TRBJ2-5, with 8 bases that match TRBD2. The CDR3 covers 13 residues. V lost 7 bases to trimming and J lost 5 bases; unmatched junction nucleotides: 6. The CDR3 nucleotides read TGTGCCAGCACCGGGGGGGCGGGGGAGACCCAGTACTTC. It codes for CASTGGAGETQYF.

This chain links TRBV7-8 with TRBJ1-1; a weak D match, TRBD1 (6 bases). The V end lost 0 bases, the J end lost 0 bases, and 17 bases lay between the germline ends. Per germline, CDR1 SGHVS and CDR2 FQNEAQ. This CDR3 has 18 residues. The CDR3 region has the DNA TGTGCCAGCAGCTTAGCGCGCTTTACAGGGCTAATGAACACTGAAGCTTTCTTT. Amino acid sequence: CASSLARFTGLMNTEAFF.

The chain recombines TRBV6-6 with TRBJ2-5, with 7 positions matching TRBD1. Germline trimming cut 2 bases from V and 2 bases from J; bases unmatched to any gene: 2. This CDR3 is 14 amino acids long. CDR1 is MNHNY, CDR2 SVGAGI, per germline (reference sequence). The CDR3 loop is CASSYPGQQETQYF. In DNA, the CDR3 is TGTGCCAGCAGTTACCCGGGACAGCAAGAGACCCAGTACTTC.

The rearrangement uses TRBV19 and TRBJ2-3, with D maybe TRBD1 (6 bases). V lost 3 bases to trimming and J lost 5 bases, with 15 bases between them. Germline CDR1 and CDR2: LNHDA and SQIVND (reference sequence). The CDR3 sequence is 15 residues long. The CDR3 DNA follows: TGTGCCAGTAGTATCCAACAGGGAAAGGGAGATACGCAGTATTTT. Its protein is CASSIQQGKGDTQYF.

The DNA of the CDR3 is TGCGCCAGCAGCCAAAACAGGGGTGTGGATTCACCCCTCCACTTT. It codes for CASSQNRGVDSPLHF. The chain uses TRBV4-3 and TRBJ1-6, with 7 bases lining up with TRBD1. V was pared by 2 bases and J by 8 bases, with 6 bases of the junction left unmatched. The CDR3 has 15 amino acids. The V gene's germline CDR1 is LGHNA and CDR2 YSLEER.

CDR3 DNA: TGTGCCAGCAGAGGAAGCGGGAGTAGGAGGGATACGCAGTATTTT. This translates into CASRGSGSRRDTQYF. The chain has TRBV5-4 and TRBJ2-3; 8 positions match TRBD2. Germline CDR1 reads SGHNT; CDR2 reads YYREEE (reference sequence). Trimming cost V 5 bases and J 6 bases; bases outside gene matches: 11. The CDR3 runs 15 residues.

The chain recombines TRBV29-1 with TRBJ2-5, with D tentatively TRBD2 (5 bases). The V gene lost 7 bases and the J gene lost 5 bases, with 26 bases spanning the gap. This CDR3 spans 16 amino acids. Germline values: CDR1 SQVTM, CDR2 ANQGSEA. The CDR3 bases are TGCAGCGCCGCTTATCTGTCGGGAACTGGTCGGGAGACCCAGTACTTC. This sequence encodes CSAAYLSGTGRETQYF.

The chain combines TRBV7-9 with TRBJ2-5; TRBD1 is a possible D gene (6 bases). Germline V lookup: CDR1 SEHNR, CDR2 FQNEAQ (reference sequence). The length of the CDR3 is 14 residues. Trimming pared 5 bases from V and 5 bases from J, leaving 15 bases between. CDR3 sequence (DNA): TGTGCCAGCAGCAAACAGGGATTGGGGGAGACCCAGTACTTC. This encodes CASSKQGLGETQYF. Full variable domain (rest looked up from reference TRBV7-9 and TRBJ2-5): DTGVSQNPRHKITKRGQNVTFRCDPISEHNRLYWYRQTLGQGPEFLTYFQNEAQLEKSRLLSDRFSAERPKGSFSTLEIQRTEQGDSAMYLCASSKQGLGETQYFGPGTRLLVL.

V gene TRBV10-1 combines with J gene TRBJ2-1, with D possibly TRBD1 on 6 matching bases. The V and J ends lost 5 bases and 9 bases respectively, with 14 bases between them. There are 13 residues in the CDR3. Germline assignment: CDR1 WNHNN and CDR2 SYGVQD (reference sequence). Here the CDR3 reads CASSTGTVAEQFF. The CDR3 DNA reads TGCGCCAGCAGTACAGGGACGGTCGCTGAGCAGTTCTTC.

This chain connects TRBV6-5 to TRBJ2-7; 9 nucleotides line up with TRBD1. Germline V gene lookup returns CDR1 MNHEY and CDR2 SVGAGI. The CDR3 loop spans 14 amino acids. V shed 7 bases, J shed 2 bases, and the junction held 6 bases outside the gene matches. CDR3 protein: CASTVGDRAYEQYV. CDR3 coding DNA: TGTGCCAGCACCGTCGGGGACAGGGCCTACGAGCAGTACGTC.

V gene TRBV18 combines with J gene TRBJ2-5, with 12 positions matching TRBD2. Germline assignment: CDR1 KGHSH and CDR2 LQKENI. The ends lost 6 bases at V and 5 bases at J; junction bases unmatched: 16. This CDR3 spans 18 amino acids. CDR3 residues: CASSQGAGLAGKWETQYF. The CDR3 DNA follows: TGTGCCAGCTCGCAGGGAGCCGGACTAGCGGGAAAGTGGGAGACCCAGTACTTC. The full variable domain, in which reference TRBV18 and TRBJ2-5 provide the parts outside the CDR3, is NAGVMQNPRHLVRRRGQEARLRCSPMKGHSHVYWYRQLPEEGLKFMVYLQKENIIDESGMPKERFSAEFPKEGPSILRIQQVVRGDSAAYFCASSQGAGLAGKWETQYFGPGTRLLVL.

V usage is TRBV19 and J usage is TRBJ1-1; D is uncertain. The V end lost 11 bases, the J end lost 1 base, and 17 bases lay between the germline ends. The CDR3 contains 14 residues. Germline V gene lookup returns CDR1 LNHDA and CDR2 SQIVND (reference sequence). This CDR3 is CASGGRTENTEAFF. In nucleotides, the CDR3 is TGTGCCTCAGGAGGGAGGACCGAGAACACTGAAGCTTTCTTT.

The CDR3 region is CASSPQTATEAFF. For the CDR3, the DNA is TGCGCCAGCAGCCCCCAGACAGCGACAGAAGCTTTCTTT. The V and J genes are TRBV5-1 and TRBJ1-1; tentative D call: TRBD1 (5 bases). The V end was cut by 4 bases, the J end by 8 bases, with 15 bases between. The CDR3 runs to 13 residues. Germline assignment: CDR1 SGHRS and CDR2 YFSETQ. Looking up the rest from reference TRBV5-1 and TRBJ1-1 gives the full variable domain: KAGVTQTPRYLIKTRGQQVTLSCSPISGHRSVSWYQQTPGQGLQFLFEYFSETQRNKGNFPGRFSGRQFSNSRSEMNVSTLELGDSALYLCASSPQTATEAFFGQGTRLTVV.

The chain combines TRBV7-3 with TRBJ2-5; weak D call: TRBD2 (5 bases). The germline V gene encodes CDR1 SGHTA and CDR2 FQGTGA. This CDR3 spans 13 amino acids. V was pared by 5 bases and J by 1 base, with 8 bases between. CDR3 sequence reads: CASSRGLQETQYF. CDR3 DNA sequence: TGTGCCAGCAGCCGAGGACTCCAAGAGACCCAGTACTTC.

CDR3 sequence reads: CASSARQNEKLFF. The CDR3 DNA sequence: TGTGCCAGCAGCGCCCGACAGAATGAAAAACTGTTTTTT. V is TRBV7-6 and J is TRBJ1-4, with D possibly TRBD1 on 5 matching bases. The V and J ends lost 5 bases and 5 bases respectively, with 9 bases between them. Germline loops: CDR1 SGHVS, CDR2 FNYEAQ. The CDR3 sequence is 13 residues long.

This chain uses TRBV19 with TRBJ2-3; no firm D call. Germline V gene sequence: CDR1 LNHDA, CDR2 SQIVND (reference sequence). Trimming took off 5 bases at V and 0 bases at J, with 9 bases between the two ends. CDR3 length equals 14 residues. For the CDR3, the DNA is TGTGCCAGTAGTGGGTACAGCAGCACAGATACGCAGTATTTT. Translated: CASSGYSSTDTQYF.

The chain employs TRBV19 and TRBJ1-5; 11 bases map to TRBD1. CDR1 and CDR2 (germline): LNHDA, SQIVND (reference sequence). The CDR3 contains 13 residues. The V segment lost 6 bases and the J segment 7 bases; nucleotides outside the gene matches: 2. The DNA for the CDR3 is TGTGCCAGTAGGGGACAGGGGGACCAGCCCCAGCATTTT. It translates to CASRGQGDQPQHF. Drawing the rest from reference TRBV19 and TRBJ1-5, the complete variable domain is DGGITQSPKYLFRKEGQNVTLSCEQNLNHDAMYWYRQDPGQGLRLIYYSQIVNDFQKGDIAEGYSVSREKKESFPLTVTSAQKNPTAFYLCASRGQGDQPQHFGDGTRLSIL.

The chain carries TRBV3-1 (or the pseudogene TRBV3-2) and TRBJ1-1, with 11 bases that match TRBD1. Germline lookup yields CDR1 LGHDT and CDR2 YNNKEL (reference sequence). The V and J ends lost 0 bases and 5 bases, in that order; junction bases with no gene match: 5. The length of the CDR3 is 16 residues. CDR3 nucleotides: TGTGCCAGCAGCCAAGATCGGGACAGGGGGTCTACTGAAGCTTTCTTT. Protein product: CASSQDRDRGSTEAFF.

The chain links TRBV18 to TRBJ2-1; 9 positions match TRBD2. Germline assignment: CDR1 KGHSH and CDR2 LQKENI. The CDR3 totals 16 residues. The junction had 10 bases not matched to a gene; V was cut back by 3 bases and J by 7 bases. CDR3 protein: CASSPGTSQTFNEQFF. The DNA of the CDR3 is TGTGCCAGCTCACCCGGGACTAGCCAGACTTTTAATGAGCAGTTCTTC.

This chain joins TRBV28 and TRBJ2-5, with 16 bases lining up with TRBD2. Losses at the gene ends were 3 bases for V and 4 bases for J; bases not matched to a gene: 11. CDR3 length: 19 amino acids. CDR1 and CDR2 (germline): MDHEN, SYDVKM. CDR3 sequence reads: CASSFTKPGLAGGRETQYF. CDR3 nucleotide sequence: TGTGCCAGCAGTTTTACTAAACCGGGACTAGCGGGGGGGCGAGAGACCCAGTACTTC.